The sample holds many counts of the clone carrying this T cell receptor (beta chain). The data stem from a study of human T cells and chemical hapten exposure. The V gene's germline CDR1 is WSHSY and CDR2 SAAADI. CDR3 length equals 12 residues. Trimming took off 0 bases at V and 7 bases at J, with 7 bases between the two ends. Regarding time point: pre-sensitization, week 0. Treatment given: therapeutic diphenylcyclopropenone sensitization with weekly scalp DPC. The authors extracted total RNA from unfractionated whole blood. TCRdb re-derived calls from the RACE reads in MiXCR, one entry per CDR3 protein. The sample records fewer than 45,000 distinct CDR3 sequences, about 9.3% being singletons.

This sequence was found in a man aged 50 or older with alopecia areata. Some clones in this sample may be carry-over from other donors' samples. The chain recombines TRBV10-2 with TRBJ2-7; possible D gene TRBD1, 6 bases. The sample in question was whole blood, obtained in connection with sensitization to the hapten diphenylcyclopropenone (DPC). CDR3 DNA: TGCGCCAGCAGTGAGTCGAGGGGGGAGCAGTACTTC. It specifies CASSESRGEQYF.